A selection of T cell receptor beta chains follows, all from one sample in a study of human T cells and chemical hapten exposure. TCRdb passed the RACE reads through MiXCR, listing each CDR3 protein once. Found here are about 120,000 distinct CDR3 sequences, approximately 11% of them singletons; the top ten hold over 2%. The material was whole blood, obtained in connection with sensitization to the hapten diphenylcyclopropenone (DPC). The receptors derive from a woman aged 45-65 years with alopecia areata. Some clones in this sample may be carry-over from other donors' samples. Both conserved end residues are part of each CDR3. A D gene is named only where the DNA matches it firmly. Where a row states a size, it is once, few, many or the class of an expanded clone; other rows omit it.

TRBV6-6	TRBD2	.	TRBJ2-1	CASSTGLAGVREQFF	TGTGCCAGCAGTACCGGACTAGCGGGAGTAAGAGAGCAGTTCTTC
TRBV20-1	.	few	TRBJ1-6	CSAQDSSYNSPLHF	TGCAGTGCGCAGGATAGCTCCTATAATTCACCCCTCCACTTT
TRBV2	.	few	TRBJ2-7	CASSEGRTDEQYF	TGTGCCAGCAGTGAGGGGCGGACCGACGAGCAGTACTTC
TRBV2	.	.	TRBJ2-3	CASSDTLATDTQYF	TGTGCCAGCAGCGACACCCTAGCCACAGATACGCAGTATTTT
TRBV5-1	TRBD1	few	TRBJ1-4	CASSLKGQGEGELFF	TGCGCCAGCAGCTTGAAGGGACAGGGAGAAGGAGAACTGTTTTTT
TRBV6-6	TRBD2	many	TRBJ2-5	CASSQGTSGRGETQYF	TGTGCCAGCAGCCAAGGGACTAGCGGGAGGGGAGAGACCCAGTACTTC
TRBV10-3	.	many	TRBJ2-6	CAISESNVPVSGANVLTF	TGTGCCATCAGTGAGTCGAACGTCCCGGTCTCTGGGGCCAACGTCCTGACTTTC
TRBV9	TRBD2	.	TRBJ2-1	CASTSGNYNEQFF	TGTGCCAGCACTAGCGGCAACTACAATGAGCAGTTCTTC
TRBV20-1	TRBD1	.	TRBJ1-4	CSAPTGPNEKLFF	TGCAGTGCGCCGACAGGGCCTAATGAAAAACTGTTTTTT
TRBV30	.	few	TRBJ2-3	CATPNRAADTQYF	TGTGCCACCCCAAACAGAGCGGCAGATACGCAGTATTTT
TRBV15	.	many	TRBJ1-5	CATSLEKVSNQPQHF	TGTGCCACCAGCCTAGAGAAGGTTAGCAATCAGCCCCAGCATTTT
TRBV28	.	few	TRBJ2-7	CASMAGMYEQYF	TGTGCCAGCATGGCGGGGATGTACGAGCAGTACTTC
TRBV14	TRBD2	few	TRBJ2-1	CASSLRLAGAGEQFF	TGTGCCAGCAGCCTCCGACTAGCGGGGGCTGGGGAGCAGTTCTTC
TRBV10-2	.	.	TRBJ1-3	CASSEPGASSGNTIYF	TGCGCCAGCAGTGAGCCTGGGGCGTCCTCTGGAAACACCATATATTTT